Below, one TCR beta chain is given with its context. The data belong to a study of T cell repertoires in cytomegalovirus infection. Each CDR3 protein gets one entry after TCRdb re-called the reads with MiXCR. Seen here are about 320,000 distinct CDR3 sequences, roughly 9.5% observed once, and the top ten hold around 4.1%. Per the germline V gene, CDR1 is DFQATT and CDR2 is SNEGSKA (reference sequence). The ends were cut back, 0 bases at V and 3 bases at J, with 15 bases in the middle. The CDR3 length is 15 residues. Material: PBMCs. The chain joins TRBV20-1 to TRBJ2-7; D remains unclear. The sequence was collected from a human donor in good health (CMV status not recorded). Some clones in this sample may be carry-over from other donors' samples. CDR3 loop: CSARDIETSYYEQYF. The CDR3 nucleotides read TGCAGTGCTAGAGATATCGAAACTTCCTACTACGAGCAGTACTTC.